This T cell receptor beta chain appears in the sequencing data of a study of cytomegalovirus exposure and HLA in healthy donors. Across the whole study: For the roughly 400 genotyped donors, 80% to 90% fell within the Caucasian-associated ancestry cluster. Whole-study findings and limits: In a later analysis, TCR association rates varied by HLA locus: DRB1 most, HLA-C fewest.

There were likely unrecorded immune exposures, though donors were nominally healthy when sampled. The PCR contained 60 Vbeta and 13 Jbeta primers. Assay: immunoSEQ multiplex PCR; the TCRdb copy retains only in-frame clones and omits some. Here the sample spans over 150,000 clones, approximately 80% being singletons. In the case of this clone: Its cognate antigen is unknown.

Germline assignment: CDR1 ENHRY and CDR2 SYGVKD. V lost 4 bases and J lost 3, with 21 bases in between. CDR3 length equals 17 residues. The chain combines TRBV10-3 with TRBJ1-1, with D uncertain. The receptor was isolated from a woman in her twenties or thirties in good health and CMV-seronegative. Material for sequencing was PBMCs. CDR3 sequence reads: CAISGILVSPGDTEAFF. CDR3 DNA: TGTGCCATCAGTGGTATACTCGTGTCTCCCGGGGACACTGAAGCTTTCTTT.